The 30 T cell receptor beta chains in this list originate from one sample, sequenced in a study of T cell responses to AZD1222 COVID-19 vaccine. Sequencing was performed with immunoSEQ multiplex PCR; in TCRdb, only in-frame clones are kept and a portion is missing. The sample lists 80,000 or so clones, about 92% occurring once. The specimen was peripheral blood, collected 28 days after the second AZD1222 dose. These receptors originate from an adult who received the AZD1222 COVID-19 vaccine.

The chain combines TRBV5-6 with TRBJ1-1; D unresolved. Per germline, CDR1 SGHDT and CDR2 YYEEEE. CDR3 length: 14 residues. V gave up 1 base and J gave up 0 bases, with 7 bases separating them. Here the CDR3 DNA reads TGTGCCAGCAGCTTGTCAGATTTGAACACTGAAGCTTTCTTT. Translated, it gives CASSLSDLNTEAFF.

J is TRBJ1-1 and V is TRBV7-9; D not certain. The CDR3 runs to 13 residues. V was trimmed by 1 base and J by 6 bases, leaving 9 bases between them. Per germline, CDR1 SEHNR and CDR2 FQNEAQ (reference sequence). The CDR3 nucleotides read TGTGCCAGCAGCTTAGGCCAATTTTCTGAAGCTTTCTTT. Translated, it gives CASSLGQFSEAFF.

This clone was counted between two and nine times. V usage is TRBV7-9 and J usage is TRBJ1-1; the D is unclear. Germline V CDR1 and CDR2: SEHNR, FQNEAQ (reference sequence). The CDR3 spans 16 residues. V lost 1 base and J 0 bases, leaving 12 bases between the germline ends. The CDR3 protein is CASSLGSGPVNTEAFF. CDR3 sequence (DNA): TGTGCCAGCAGCTTAGGGTCTGGACCTGTGAACACTGAAGCTTTCTTT.

V is TRBV27 and J is TRBJ2-5, with 7 bases identical to TRBD1. Germline lookup yields CDR1 MNHEY and CDR2 SMNVEV (reference sequence). CDR3 length: 15 residues. With 0 bases clipped from V and 4 bases from J, the junction kept 5 bases outside the gene matches. The CDR3 DNA is TGTGCCAGCAGTTTATCGACAGGGTATGGAGAGACCCAGTACTTC. Its protein is CASSLSTGYGETQYF.

The gene calls are TRBV12-3 or TRBV12-4 and TRBJ1-1, with D perhaps TRBD1 (5 bases). The CDR3 runs 11 residues. V gave up 6 bases and J gave up 8 bases, with 10 bases separating them. The chain's CDR3 is CASSRRQEAFF. The CDR3 region has the DNA TGTGCCAGCAGCCGCCGACAGGAAGCTTTCTTT.

This sequence joins TRBV15 and TRBJ2-7; 7 bases agree with TRBD2. Germline V gene lookup returns CDR1 LNHNV and CDR2 YYDKDF (reference sequence). After removal of 1 base from V and 3 bases from J, the junction contained 3 bases not matched to a gene. The CDR3 runs 14 residues. For the CDR3, the DNA is TGTGCCACCAGCAGAGGCGGGAGTAGCTACGAGCAGTACTTC. Its protein is CATSRGGSSYEQYF.

This chain uses TRBV3-1 (or the pseudogene TRBV3-2) with TRBJ1-3; TRBD1 might be the D (5 bases). In germline, CDR1 is LGHDT, CDR2 YNNKEL (reference sequence). V was clipped by 3 bases and J by 0 bases, with 15 bases between them. The CDR3 runs to 17 residues. The CDR3 spells CASSHPKGRHSGNTIYF. The CDR3 DNA is TGTGCCAGCAGCCACCCAAAGGGACGGCACTCTGGAAACACCATATATTTT.

This clone was found once. The chain is built from TRBV6-2 or TRBV6-3 and TRBJ2-6; D is perhaps TRBD1 (5 bases). Germline-derived CDR1 and CDR2 are MNHEY and SVGEGT. The V end was cut by 6 bases, the J end by 0 bases, with 9 bases between. This CDR3 has 15 residues. For the CDR3, the DNA is TGTGCCAGCAGCCACGGACACTCTGGGGCCAACGTCCTGACTTTC. It encodes CASSHGHSGANVLTF.

The rearrangement uses TRBV7-9 and TRBJ2-7; TRBD2 matches 10 bases. With 5 bases clipped from V and 7 bases from J, the junction kept 11 bases outside the gene matches. From germline, CDR1 is SEHNR and CDR2 FQNEAQ (reference sequence). The CDR3 has 15 residues. CDR3 bases: TGTGCCAGCAGCCTTCTAGCGGGAGTAAAACATGAGCAGTACTTC. Protein sequence: CASSLLAGVKHEQYF.

The chain couples TRBV5-6 to TRBJ1-1; possible D gene TRBD1, 6 bases. Germline V lookup: CDR1 SGHDT, CDR2 YYEEEE. V was trimmed by 5 bases and J by 5 bases, leaving 10 bases between them. CDR3 length equals 12 residues. The CDR3 protein is CASSQGWTEAFF. As DNA, the CDR3 is TGTGCCAGCAGTCAGGGGTGGACTGAAGCTTTCTTT.

This sequence joins TRBV27 and TRBJ2-1; 7 nucleotides match TRBD2. After removal of 6 bases from V and 5 bases from J, the junction contained 10 bases not matched to a gene. The CDR3 contains 15 residues. Per the germline V gene, CDR1 is MNHEY and CDR2 is SMNVEV (reference sequence). The CDR3 bases are TGTGCCAGCAGGGGGGGAGGGCCAGAAAACAATGAGCAGTTCTTC. This encodes CASRGGGPENNEQFF.

This clone was observed a single time. The gene calls are TRBV6-1 and TRBJ1-6; TRBD1 might be the D (6 bases). Trimming stripped 5 bases from V and 10 bases from J, with 15 bases between. The CDR3 has 14 amino acids. Germline V gene sequence: CDR1 MNHNS, CDR2 SASEGT. The CDR3 DNA sequence: TGTGCCAGCAGTTTAGGACGCGGGGGCTCACCCCTCCACTTT. Its translation: CASSLGRGGSPLHF.

The chain carries TRBV7-9 and TRBJ2-7; 8 bases fit TRBD1. V trimming: 5 bases; J trimming: 7 bases; junction bases outside the gene matches: 10. The CDR3 covers 14 residues. Germline assignment: CDR1 SEHNR and CDR2 FQNEAQ (reference sequence). The CDR3 here is CASSGRDRRSEQYF. DNA of the CDR3: TGTGCCAGCAGCGGAAGGGACAGGAGGAGTGAGCAGTACTTC.

This clone is a singleton in its sample. The chain employs TRBV6-5 and TRBJ1-6; 8 bases are shared with TRBD1. This CDR3 is built from 15 residues. Germline V gene data show CDR1 as MNHEY and CDR2 as SVGAGI. V lost 8 bases to trimming and J lost 9 bases; unmatched junction nucleotides: 12. The CDR3 region is CASGVPGTGSSPLHF. The CDR3 nucleotides are TGTGCCAGCGGGGTACCAGGGACAGGATCTTCACCCCTCCACTTT.

This chain connects TRBV19 to TRBJ2-5; TRBD1 might be the D (5 bases). This CDR3 comprises 13 residues. Germline V gives CDR1 LNHDA, CDR2 SQIVND (reference sequence). The V gene lost 7 bases and the J gene lost 4 bases, with 13 bases spanning the gap. The CDR3 protein is CASKARALETQYF. The CDR3 bases are TGTGCCAGTAAGGCCAGGGCCCTAGAGACCCAGTACTTC.

The chain links TRBV5-1 to TRBJ2-1; 8 bases fit TRBD1. CDR3 length: 17 residues. Germline CDR1 is SGHRS and CDR2 is YFSETQ. V was clipped by 2 bases and J by 4 bases; unmatched bases: 11. The CDR3 DNA is TGCGCCAGCAGCTTCCCTGCCGGGACAGGATTATACAATGAGCAGTTCTTC. Translation gives CASSFPAGTGLYNEQFF.

This chain joins TRBV10-2 and TRBJ1-6; D may be TRBD1 (5 bases). The CDR3 runs 14 residues. Germline V lookup: CDR1 WSHSY, CDR2 SAAADI. V shed 0 bases and J shed 9 bases, with 9 bases lying between them. The CDR3 DNA follows: TGCGCCAGCAGTGAGTCAGGGACTGGTTCACCCCTCCACTTT. This translates into CASSESGTGSPLHF.

V gene TRBV14 combines with J gene TRBJ2-2; 7 positions match TRBD1. CDR3 length: 15 residues. Germline lookup yields CDR1 SGHDN and CDR2 FVKESK. V dropped 4 bases and J dropped 1; count of bases not matched to a gene: 3. The CDR3 bases are TGTGCCAGCAGCCGGAACAGGGGGAACACCGGGGAGCTGTTTTTT. Its protein is CASSRNRGNTGELFF.

This sequence joins TRBV7-3 and TRBJ2-1; 11 positions match TRBD2. V gave up 5 bases and J gave up 7 bases; unmatched junction bases: 10. The V gene's germline CDR1 is SGHTA and CDR2 FQGTGA. CDR3 size: 16 residues. The CDR3 DNA reads TGTGCCAGCAGCCCCGGGGGGGGACTAGCGGCTAATGAGCAGTTCTTC. This encodes CASSPGGGLAANEQFF.

J is TRBJ1-4 and V is TRBV30; TRBD1 agrees at 10 bases. The germline CDR1 and CDR2 sequences are GTSNPN and SVGIG (reference sequence). The CDR3 is 13 amino acids. With 4 bases clipped from V and 6 bases from J, the junction kept 2 bases outside the gene matches. The CDR3 nucleotides read TGTGCCTGGATGGGACAGGGGTATGAAAAACTGTTTTTT. Its translation: CAWMGQGYEKLFF. Together with reference TRBV30 and TRBJ1-4, the CDR3 gives the full variable domain: SQTIHQWPATLVQPVGSPLSLECTVEGTSNPNLYWYRQAAGRGLQLLFYSVGIGQISSEVPQNLSASRPQDRQFILSSKKLLLSDSGFYLCAWMGQGYEKLFFGSGTQLSVL.

The CDR3 DNA follows: TGTGCCAGCAGCTTGTTCCAGGGGGCGATTGCGCAAGAGACCCAGTACTTC. Its translation is CASSLFQGAIAQETQYF. The rearrangement links TRBV5-6 to TRBJ2-5, with 8 nucleotides matching TRBD1. V was clipped by 1 base and J by 2 bases; unmatched bases: 10. CDR1 is SGHDT, CDR2 YYEEEE, per germline. This CDR3 has 17 residues.

This chain uses TRBV11-2 with TRBJ1-4; D uncertain. The germline gives CDR1 SGHAT, CDR2 FQNNGV. Trimming shortened V by 1 base and J by 10 bases, and 10 bases separated the two germline ends. CDR3 size: 13 residues. The CDR3 sequence is CASSLGSVGKLFF. In nucleotides, the CDR3 is TGTGCCAGCAGCTTAGGATCCGTCGGAAAACTGTTTTTT. Based on the CDR3 plus reference TRBV11-2 and TRBJ1-4, the full variable domain is EAGVAQSPRYKIIEKRQSVAFWCNPISGHATLYWYQQILGQGPKLLIQFQNNGVVDDSQLPKDRFSAERLKGVDSTLKIQPAKLEDSAVYLCASSLGSVGKLFFGSGTQLSVL.

The sample holds one count of this clone. V gene TRBV28 combines with J gene TRBJ1-2, with D unresolved. This CDR3 is 15 amino acids long. Germline CDR1 and CDR2: MDHEN and SYDVKM. V shed 1 base and J shed 4 bases, with 13 bases lying between them. CDR3 region: CASSLSGGIGYGYTF. CDR3 sequence (DNA): TGTGCCAGCAGTTTATCGGGAGGGATTGGCTATGGCTACACCTTC.

The chain has TRBV7-2 and TRBJ1-2; no firm D call. The CDR3 is 13 residues long. Trimming pared 1 base from V and 0 bases from J, leaving 3 bases between. Per germline, CDR1 SGHTA and CDR2 FQGNSA. The CDR3, as DNA: TGTGCCAGCAGCTTAGATTCTAACTATGGCTACACCTTC. Translating it yields CASSLDSNYGYTF.

V usage is TRBV4-1 and J usage is TRBJ1-6, with a weak D call TRBD1 (5 bases). Trimming took off 3 bases at V and 10 bases at J, with 19 bases between the two ends. From germline, CDR1 is MGHRA and CDR2 YSYEKL. CDR3 size: 16 residues. The CDR3 region is CASSQGGLVGDSPLHF. The CDR3 DNA follows: TGCGCCAGCAGCCAGGGAGGCCTTGTTGGGGACTCACCCCTCCACTTT.

V is TRBV3-1 (or the pseudogene TRBV3-2) and J is TRBJ1-2; D is unclear. V was cut by 4 bases and J by 5 bases, with 8 bases left in between. The CDR3 loop spans 12 amino acids. Germline CDR1 and CDR2: LGHDT and YNNKEL (reference sequence). The CDR3: CASSLGPYGYTF. CDR3 nucleotides: TGTGCCAGCAGCCTCGGACCATATGGCTACACCTTC.

The V and J genes are TRBV4-1 and TRBJ2-3; possible D gene TRBD2, 6 bases. Germline CDR1 MGHRA, CDR2 YSYEKL. V lost 4 bases, J lost 2 bases, and 13 bases lay in between. The CDR3 is made up of 15 amino acids. The CDR3 reads CASSPSAGPTDTQYF. Here the CDR3 DNA reads TGCGCCAGCAGCCCGAGCGCGGGACCCACAGATACGCAGTATTTT.

The J gene is TRBJ1-5, the V gene TRBV12-5, with no clear D. Between the trimmed V and J ends, which lost 1 base and 3 bases, there was a span of 4 bases. Per the germline V gene, CDR1 is LGHNT and CDR2 is FRNRAP. This CDR3 comprises 13 residues. CDR3 nucleotide sequence: TGTGCTAGTGGTTTGGAAAACAATCAGCCCCAGCATTTT. Amino acids: CASGLENNQPQHF. The entire variable domain, with the rest obtained from reference TRBV12-5 and TRBJ1-5, is as follows: DARVTQTPRHKVTEMGQEVTMRCQPILGHNTVFWYRQTMMQGLELLAYFRNRAPLDDSGMPKDRFSAEMPDATLATLKIQPSEPRDSAVYFCASGLENNQPQHFGDGTRLSIL.

This rearrangement joins TRBV5-6 to TRBJ2-5, with 8 positions matching TRBD2. CDR1 is SGHDT and CDR2 is YYEEEE in the germline V gene. The V segment lost 6 bases and the J segment 2 bases; nucleotides outside the gene matches: 6. There are 14 residues in the CDR3. The CDR3 DNA follows: TGTGCCAGCACTCGGACTAGCCGACAAGAGACCCAGTACTTC. This gives the protein CASTRTSRQETQYF.

J is TRBJ2-5 and V is TRBV20-1; D is unclear. Germline values: CDR1 DFQATT, CDR2 SNEGSKA (reference sequence). V was trimmed by 3 bases and J by 5 bases, leaving 19 bases between them. This CDR3 contains 15 residues. The DNA for the CDR3 is TGCAGTGCTAGTCCCCGTCCCCGGCGTGGTGAGACCCAGTACTTC. This encodes CSASPRPRRGETQYF.